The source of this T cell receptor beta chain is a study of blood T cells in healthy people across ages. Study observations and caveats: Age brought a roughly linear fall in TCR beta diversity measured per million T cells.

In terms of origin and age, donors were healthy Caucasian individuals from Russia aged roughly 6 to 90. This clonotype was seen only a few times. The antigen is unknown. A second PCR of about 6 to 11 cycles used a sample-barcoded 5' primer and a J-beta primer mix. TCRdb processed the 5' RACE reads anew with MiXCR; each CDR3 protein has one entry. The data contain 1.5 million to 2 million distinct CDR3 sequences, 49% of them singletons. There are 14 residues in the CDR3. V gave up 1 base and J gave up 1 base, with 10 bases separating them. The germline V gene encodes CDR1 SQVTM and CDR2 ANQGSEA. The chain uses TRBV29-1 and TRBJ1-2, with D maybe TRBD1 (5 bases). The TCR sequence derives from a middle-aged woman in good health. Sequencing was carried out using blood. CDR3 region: CSVEAGDFNYGYTF. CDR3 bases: TGCAGCGTTGAAGCGGGGGACTTTAACTATGGCTACACCTTC.